Below are 18 T cell receptor beta chains sequenced from a single sample in a study of shared clonotypes between healthy human individuals. Profiling relied on immunoSEQ multiplex PCR, and the TCRdb table lists in-frame clones only, not all of them. Of around 2.1 million clones listed, under 97% are singletons. Sequenced material: naive CD4+ T cells sorted from blood. Stated subset: CD45RA+ positively selected. Every receptor here comes from a man aged 18 to 35 in good health.

The chain joins TRBV30 to TRBJ2-5; 9 bases align to TRBD2. The V and J ends lost 3 bases and 3 bases, in that order; junction bases with no gene match: 2. Germline V CDR1 and CDR2: GTSNPN, SVGIG (reference sequence). The CDR3 has 13 residues. CDR3 residues: CAWSASGKETQYF. In nucleotides, the CDR3 is TGTGCCTGGAGCGCTAGCGGGAAAGAGACCCAGTACTTC.

The chain has TRBV28 and TRBJ1-2; 8 nucleotides align to TRBD1. The V segment lost 6 bases and the J segment 5 bases; nucleotides outside the gene matches: 8. CDR1 MDHEN and CDR2 SYDVKM come from the germline V gene. The CDR3 length is 14 residues. The CDR3 spells CASRLQTGGYGYTF. The CDR3 DNA is TGTGCCAGCAGACTCCAAACAGGGGGGTATGGCTACACCTTC.

The chain recombines TRBV7-9 with TRBJ2-2, with TRBD2 identical over 8 bases. CDR1 and CDR2 from the germline V gene are SEHNR and FQNEAQ (reference sequence). The CDR3 covers 15 residues. V was pared by 4 bases and J by 1 base, with 2 bases of the junction left unmatched. CDR3 residues: CASSSSGGNTGELFF. CDR3 coding DNA: TGTGCCAGCAGCTCGAGCGGGGGGAACACCGGGGAGCTGTTTTTT.

The chain is built from TRBV4-3 and TRBJ1-6; D uncertain. The CDR3 is 13 amino acids. V lost 0 bases and J lost 14, with 11 bases in between. The germline CDR1 and CDR2 sequences are LGHNA and YSLEER. The CDR3 protein is CASSQEEGRSLHF. As DNA, the CDR3 is TGCGCCAGCAGCCAAGAGGAAGGGAGATCCCTCCACTTT.

The chain couples TRBV6-1 to TRBJ2-1, with D unresolved. The CDR3 has 15 amino acids. The germline CDR1 and CDR2 sequences are MNHNS and SASEGT. The V and J ends lost 4 bases and 2 bases respectively, with 12 bases between them. As DNA, the CDR3 is TGTGCCAGCAGTGTTCGGGCCGAGACCTACAATGAGCAGTTCTTC. It specifies CASSVRAETYNEQFF.

CDR3 coding DNA: TGTGCCAGCAGCTTGGCTTACGACGGGGCGCAAGAGACCCAGTACTTC. This sequence encodes CASSLAYDGAQETQYF. The chain couples TRBV7-9 to TRBJ2-5; D may correspond to TRBD1 or TRBD2 (5 bases each). Germline assignment: CDR1 SEHNR and CDR2 FQNEAQ (reference sequence). The CDR3 covers 16 residues. Deletions cut 3 bases from V and 2 bases from J, with 16 bases between.

This sequence joins TRBV5-1 and TRBJ2-5; 7 bases fit TRBD1. The V gene's germline CDR1 is SGHRS and CDR2 YFSETQ. V gave up 0 bases and J gave up 4 bases; unmatched junction bases: 15. The CDR3 is 18 residues long. Here the CDR3 reads CASSLGQGLALVRETQYF. The CDR3 DNA reads as TGCGCCAGCAGCTTGGGACAGGGTTTGGCGTTGGTGCGAGAGACCCAGTACTTC.

As for this clone: At the DNA level, this CDR3 is encoded by other sequences in the same sample as well. The chain employs TRBV28 and TRBJ1-1; D is ambiguous. From germline, CDR1 is MDHEN and CDR2 SYDVKM. This CDR3 has 12 amino acids. Trimming pared 3 bases from V and 1 base from J, leaving 3 bases between. The CDR3 sequence: CASSLQNTEAFF. The CDR3 nucleotides read TGTGCCAGCAGTTTGCAGAACACTGAAGCTTTCTTT.

This chain links TRBV6-5 with TRBJ1-2; 9 bases map to TRBD1. J gave up 4 bases and V 7 bases, and 10 bases lay outside the gene matches. The V gene's germline CDR1 is MNHEY and CDR2 SVGAGI. This CDR3 spans 15 amino acids. CDR3 loop: CASTKTGGRFYGYTF. The CDR3 DNA reads as TGTGCCAGCACTAAAACAGGGGGCCGTTTCTATGGCTACACCTTC.

About this clone itself: This specimen includes other DNA sequences encoding the same CDR3. The gene calls are TRBV6-5 and TRBJ2-3; D ambiguous. CDR3 length equals 12 residues. CDR1 and CDR2 from the germline V gene are MNHEY and SVGAGI. With 0 bases removed from V and 6 bases from J, the gap between germline ends came to 4 bases. This CDR3 reads CASSYSPDTQYF. The CDR3 DNA sequence: TGTGCCAGCAGTTACTCTCCCGATACGCAGTATTTT.

The chain joins TRBV5-1 to TRBJ2-1, with a possible D match to TRBD2 (5 bases). With 0 bases removed from V and 4 bases from J, the gap between germline ends came to 8 bases. CDR1 is SGHRS and CDR2 is YFSETQ in the germline V gene. The CDR3 spans 14 residues. The CDR3 sequence is CASSLGEQYNEQFF. For the CDR3, the DNA is TGCGCCAGCAGCTTGGGGGAGCAGTACAATGAGCAGTTCTTC.

V gene TRBV7-3 combines with J gene TRBJ2-3, with D unresolved. The CDR3 runs to 15 residues. Germline V gene sequence: CDR1 SGHTA, CDR2 FQGTGA. V lost 0 bases, J lost 2 bases, and 9 bases lay in between. DNA for the CDR3: TGTGCCAGCAGCTTAACAGGCAGACACACAGATACGCAGTATTTT. Translation gives CASSLTGRHTDTQYF.

V is TRBV2 and J is TRBJ2-7, with TRBD1 identical over 9 bases. Germline CDR1 reads SNHLY; CDR2 reads FYNNEI. This CDR3 has 16 amino acids. The V gene end was trimmed by 6 bases and the J gene end by 3 bases; junction bases not matched to a gene: 12. CDR3 sequence: CASREPGQGIIYEQYF. The DNA for the CDR3 is TGTGCCAGCAGGGAACCGGGACAGGGAATAATCTACGAGCAGTACTTC.

Remarks on this clone: Distinct nucleotide sequences in the sample also encode this CDR3. The chain is built from TRBV30 and TRBJ1-5; 8 nucleotides line up with TRBD1. The germline V gene encodes CDR1 GTSNPN and CDR2 SVGIG (reference sequence). The CDR3 length is 14 residues. The trim removed 1 base at V and 4 bases at J, leaving 3 bases unmatched. In DNA, the CDR3 is TGTGCCTGGAGTGGACAGGGGACGAATCAGCCCCAGCATTTT. Translated: CAWSGQGTNQPQHF.

The chain couples TRBV30 to TRBJ2-3; D gene unclear. Per the germline V gene, CDR1 is GTSNPN and CDR2 is SVGIG (reference sequence). The CDR3 runs 16 residues. Trimming left V 3 bases short and J 0 bases short, with 16 bases between. CDR3 DNA sequence: TGTGCCTGGAGCGCTGCCTGGGCAGCTAGCACAGATACGCAGTATTTT. As protein: CAWSAAWAASTDTQYF.

This clone is a singleton in its sample. V and J are TRBV12-2 and TRBJ1-5. TRBV12-2 is flagged as a pseudogene. This CDR3 comprises 16 residues. CDR3 nucleotides: TGTGCAAGTCGCTTAGCCGTAAGGTATAGCAATCAGCCCCAGCATTTT. This translates into CASRLAVRYSNQPQHF.

The rearrangement uses TRBV28 and TRBJ2-2, with D perhaps matching TRBD2 (6 bases). V was trimmed by 8 bases and J by 2 bases, leaving 12 bases between them. This CDR3 is built from 14 residues. Germline V gives CDR1 MDHEN, CDR2 SYDVKM. The CDR3: CASLPGLNTGELFF. In nucleotides, the CDR3 is TGTGCCAGCTTGCCGGGACTTAACACCGGGGAGCTGTTTTTT.

The chain couples TRBV9 to TRBJ2-1; D might be TRBD2 (6 bases). Trimming took 0 bases from V and 9 from J, leaving 19 bases between them. Germline assignment: CDR1 SGDLS and CDR2 YYNGEE. The CDR3 totals 16 residues. The CDR3, as DNA: TGTGCCAGCAGCGTAGTTCTCGGCGGGACCTTGACTGAGCAGTTCTTC. It is translated as CASSVVLGGTLTEQFF. Drawing the rest from reference TRBV9 and TRBJ2-1, the complete variable domain is DSGVTQTPKHLITATGQRVTLRCSPRSGDLSVYWYQQSLDQGLQFLIQYYNGEERAKGNILERFSAQQFPDLHSELNLSSLELGDSALYFCASSVVLGGTLTEQFFGPGTRLTVL.